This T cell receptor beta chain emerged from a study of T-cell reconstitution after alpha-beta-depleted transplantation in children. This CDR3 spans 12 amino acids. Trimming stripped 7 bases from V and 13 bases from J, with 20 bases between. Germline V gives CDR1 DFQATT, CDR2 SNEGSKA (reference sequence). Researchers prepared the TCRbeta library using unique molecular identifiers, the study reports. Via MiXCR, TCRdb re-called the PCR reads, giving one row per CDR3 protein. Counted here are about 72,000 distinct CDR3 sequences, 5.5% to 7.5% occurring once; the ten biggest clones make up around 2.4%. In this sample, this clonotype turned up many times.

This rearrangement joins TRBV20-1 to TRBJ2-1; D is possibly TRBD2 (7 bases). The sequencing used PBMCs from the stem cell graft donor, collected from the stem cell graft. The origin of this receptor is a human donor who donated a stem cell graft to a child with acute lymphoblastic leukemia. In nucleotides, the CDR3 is TGCAGTGTAAAAGGGGGGGATTTGGAACAGTTCTTC. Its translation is CSVKGGDLEQFF.